Reported below is one T cell receptor (beta chain). These data originate in a study of blood T cell repertoires in COVID-19. Study as a whole: Sample material is recorded as cDNA or gDNA derived from T cells, B-cell-depleted T cells, or PBMCs.

Authors' processing steps: Amplification of reference gene primers provided the estimated nucleated cell counts. Clones were sequenced by immunoSEQ multiplex PCR, and TCRdb holds only the in-frame ones, with some missing. V and J calls and clone size are those listed in that table; D and trimming were worked out from the DNA. The table records about 55,000 clones, 85% of them present only once. The germline CDR1 and CDR2 sequences are SEHNR and FQNEAQ (reference sequence). V shed 4 bases and J 8 bases; nucleotides not matched to a gene: 10. The CDR3 loop spans 14 amino acids. Source material: peripheral blood. This rearrangement joins TRBV7-9 to TRBJ1-1, with 7 bases lining up with TRBD1. The receptor was derived from a human donor in a cohort sampled during active COVID-19. The CDR3 DNA is TGTGCCAGCAGCTACCCCGGGACAGCTTTCGAAGCTTTCTTT. It is translated as CASSYPGTAFEAFF.